Presented here are 12 T cell receptor beta chains from one specimen sequenced in a study of blood T cell repertoires in COVID-19. Assay used: immunoSEQ multiplex PCR; TCRdb lists only in-frame clones, some missing. Among roughly 170,000 clones listed, around two thirds were seen once. Sequenced: peripheral blood. The receptor source for this set is a woman older than 75 with acute or convalescent COVID-19.

This clone has a handful of counts. The chain employs TRBV6-5 and TRBJ1-5, with 7 nucleotides matching TRBD1. The ends lost 7 bases at V and 7 bases at J; junction bases unmatched: 13. Germline CDR1 MNHEY, CDR2 SVGAGI. CDR3 size: 15 residues. CDR3 sequence reads: CASNRVRQGVQPQHF. CDR3 coding DNA: TGTGCCAGCAATAGAGTCCGACAGGGAGTCCAGCCCCAGCATTTT.

This rearrangement joins TRBV5-4 to TRBJ2-1; a weak D match, TRBD2 (6 bases). CDR1 is SGHNT, CDR2 YYREEE, per germline (reference sequence). CDR3 length equals 14 residues. Trimming cost V 3 bases and J 13 bases, with 20 bases left between them. The CDR3 is CASSSPTSGTPQFF. The CDR3 region has the DNA TGTGCCAGCAGCTCCCCCACATCGGGGACTCCCCAGTTCTTC.

V and J are TRBV28 and TRBJ2-3, with TRBD2 identical over 9 bases. Germline V CDR1 and CDR2: MDHEN, SYDVKM. With 6 bases clipped from V and 7 bases from J, the junction kept 8 bases outside the gene matches. The CDR3 consists of 14 residues. In nucleotides, the CDR3 is TGTGCCAGCAGCCCAGCGGGAGGAAGGAATACGCAGTATTTT. As protein: CASSPAGGRNTQYF. Combining the CDR3 with reference TRBV28 and TRBJ2-3 gives the whole variable domain DVKVTQSSRYLVKRTGEKVFLECVQDMDHENMFWYRQDPGLGLRLIYFSYDVKMKEKGDIPEGYSVSREKKERFSLILESASTNQTSMYLCASSPAGGRNTQYFGPGTRLTVL.

This clone was counted ten times or more. V usage is TRBV5-1 and J usage is TRBJ2-5; 7 bases are a match to TRBD2. V lost 2 bases, J lost 3 bases, and 7 bases stayed unmatched. In germline, CDR1 is SGHRS, CDR2 YFSETQ. This CDR3 contains 15 residues. The CDR3 bases are TGCGCCAGCAGCTTTGGTACCGGGGGGAAAGAGACCCAGTACTTC. It encodes CASSFGTGGKETQYF. Complete variable domain (other parts from reference TRBV5-1 and TRBJ2-5): KAGVTQTPRYLIKTRGQQVTLSCSPISGHRSVSWYQQTPGQGLQFLFEYFSETQRNKGNFPGRFSGRQFSNSRSEMNVSTLELGDSALYLCASSFGTGGKETQYFGPGTRLLVL.

The rearrangement links TRBV6-5 to TRBJ1-6; the match to TRBD1 covers 9 bases. CDR1 is MNHEY, CDR2 SVGAGI, per germline. There are 15 residues in the CDR3. The trim removed 7 bases at V and 5 bases at J, leaving 6 bases unmatched. CDR3 in DNA: TGTGCCAGCAAACAGGGGGCATTAAATAATTCACCCCTCCACTTT. Amino acid sequence: CASKQGALNNSPLHF.

This clone has just a few counts. The J gene is TRBJ2-1, the V gene TRBV6-6, with 7 bases that match TRBD2. Germline CDR1 is MNHNY and CDR2 is SVGAGI (reference sequence). J gave up 9 bases and V 1 base, and 6 bases lay outside the gene matches. The CDR3 length is 14 residues. The chain's CDR3 is CASSYLGLKAEQFF. In DNA, the CDR3 is TGTGCCAGCAGTTACTTGGGACTAAAGGCTGAGCAGTTCTTC.

In its sample, this clone was seen a few times. The chain links TRBV7-3 to TRBJ1-5; D is undetermined. CDR1 and CDR2 from the germline V gene are SGHTA and FQGTGA. The V and J ends lost 2 bases and 0 bases respectively, with 11 bases between them. This CDR3 spans 16 amino acids. The DNA for the CDR3 is TGTGCCAGCAGCTTACGGAGGGATTATAGCAATCAGCCCCAGCATTTT. This translates into CASSLRRDYSNQPQHF. Drawing the rest from reference TRBV7-3 and TRBJ1-5, the complete variable domain is GAGVSQTPSNKVTEKGKYVELRCDPISGHTALYWYRQSLGQGPEFLIYFQGTGAADDSGLPNDRFFAVRPEGSVSTLKIQRTERGDSAVYLCASSLRRDYSNQPQHFGDGTRLSIL.

This clone has just a few counts. The chain employs TRBV28 and TRBJ2-1; the match to TRBD2 covers 11 bases. Germline CDR1 is MDHEN and CDR2 is SYDVKM. The junction had 5 bases not matched to a gene; V was cut back by 5 bases and J by 8 bases. There are 14 residues in the CDR3. This CDR3 reads CASSTSGSFDEQFF. CDR3 nucleotide sequence: TGTGCCAGCAGTACTAGCGGGAGTTTCGATGAGCAGTTCTTC. Combining the CDR3 with reference TRBV28 and TRBJ2-1 gives the whole variable domain DVKVTQSSRYLVKRTGEKVFLECVQDMDHENMFWYRQDPGLGLRLIYFSYDVKMKEKGDIPEGYSVSREKKERFSLILESASTNQTSMYLCASSTSGSFDEQFFGPGTRLTVL.

In its sample, this clone was seen many times. The chain joins TRBV28 to TRBJ1-2; 12 nucleotides agree with TRBD1. V lost 5 bases to trimming and J lost 2 bases; unmatched junction nucleotides: 6. The CDR3 extends over 16 amino acids. Looked up from germline, CDR1 is MDHEN and CDR2 is SYDVKM. The CDR3 nucleotides are TGTGCCAGCAGTACACCGGGACAGGGGGCGAACTATGGCTACACCTTC. This encodes CASSTPGQGANYGYTF.

The chain is built from TRBV6-2 or TRBV6-3 and TRBJ2-1; 7 bases map to TRBD1. The CDR3 spans 13 residues. V lost 2 bases to trimming and J lost 8 bases; unmatched junction nucleotides: 3. Germline V gene lookup returns CDR1 MNHEY and CDR2 SVGEGT. CDR3 amino acids: CASSYQQGHEQFF. The DNA of the CDR3 is TGTGCCAGCAGTTACCAACAGGGGCATGAGCAGTTCTTC.

The chain is built from TRBV6-5 and TRBJ1-1; D is uncertain. Germline CDR1 MNHEY, CDR2 SVGAGI. Trimming pared 7 bases from V and 4 bases from J, leaving 16 bases between. CDR3 length equals 14 residues. The CDR3 DNA reads TGTGCCAGCACGGCAGCACCAAGGAGCACTGAAGCTTTCTTT. Translated: CASTAAPRSTEAFF.

The genes are TRBV7-8 and TRBJ1-6; tentative D call: TRBD1 (5 bases). Per the germline V gene, CDR1 is SGHVS and CDR2 is FQNEAQ. Trimming removed 10 bases at V and 2 bases at J, with 12 bases between. CDR3 length equals 14 residues. The CDR3 here is CATNQGAYNSPLHF. The CDR3 nucleotides read TGTGCCACCAATCAGGGTGCCTATAATTCACCCCTCCACTTT.